Below, one TCR beta chain is given with its context. Sequenced by immunoSEQ multiplex PCR; TCRdb stores in-frame clones only, minus some. In the table there are 80,000 to 100,000 clones, 81% of which are singletons. This record comes from a study of blood T cell repertoires in COVID-19. CDR3 length: 16 residues. After removal of 0 bases from V and 4 bases from J, the junction contained 7 bases not matched to a gene. Germline lookup yields CDR1 LGHDT and CDR2 YNNKEL (reference sequence). This sequence was found in a man aged 55-75 years with acute or convalescent COVID-19. Sequencing was performed on peripheral blood. V is TRBV3-1 (or the pseudogene TRBV3-2) and J is TRBJ1-2, with 8 bases that match TRBD1. In DNA, the CDR3 is TGTGCCAGCAGCCAAGAGCGCACAGGGGGTATCTATGGCTACACCTTC. Its translation: CASSQERTGGIYGYTF.